The present entry profiles one TCR beta chain with its context. The sample belongs to a study of control samples from healthy donors and cancer patients. Measured with immunoSEQ multiplex PCR; TCRdb has only the in-frame clones, and not every one. The data hold some 150,000 clones, with about 93% observed a single time. This CDR3 spans 18 amino acids. V was clipped by 3 bases and J by 1 base; unmatched bases: 11. Germline V gene sequence: CDR1 LNHNV, CDR2 YYDKDF (reference sequence). This receptor was obtained from a man between 45 and 60 years old in good health. Input material: blood. The chain is built from TRBV15 and TRBJ1-1, with 10 bases fitting TRBD1. CDR3 residues: CATSSLGTGALRNTEAFF. The CDR3 DNA reads as TGTGCCACCAGCAGCCTCGGGACAGGGGCCCTCAGGAACACTGAAGCTTTCTTT.